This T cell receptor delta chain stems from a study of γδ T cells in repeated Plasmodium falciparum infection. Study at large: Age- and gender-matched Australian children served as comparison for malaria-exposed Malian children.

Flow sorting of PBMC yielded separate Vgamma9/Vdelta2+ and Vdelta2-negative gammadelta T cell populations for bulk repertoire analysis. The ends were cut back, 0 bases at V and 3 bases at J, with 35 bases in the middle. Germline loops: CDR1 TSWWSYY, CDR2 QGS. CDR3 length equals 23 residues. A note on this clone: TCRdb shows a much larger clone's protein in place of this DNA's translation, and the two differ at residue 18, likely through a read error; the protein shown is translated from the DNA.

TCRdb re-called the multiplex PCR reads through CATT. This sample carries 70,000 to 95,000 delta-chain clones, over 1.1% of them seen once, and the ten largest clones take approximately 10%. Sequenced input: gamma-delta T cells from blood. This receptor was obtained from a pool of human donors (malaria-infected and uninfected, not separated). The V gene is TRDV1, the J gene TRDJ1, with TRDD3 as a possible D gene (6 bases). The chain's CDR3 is CALGELWGGPVIRGQGDADKLIF. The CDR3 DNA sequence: TGTGCTCTTGGGGAACTGTGGGGTGGTCCCGTAATCAGAGGTCAGGGGGACGCCGATAAACTCATCTTT.